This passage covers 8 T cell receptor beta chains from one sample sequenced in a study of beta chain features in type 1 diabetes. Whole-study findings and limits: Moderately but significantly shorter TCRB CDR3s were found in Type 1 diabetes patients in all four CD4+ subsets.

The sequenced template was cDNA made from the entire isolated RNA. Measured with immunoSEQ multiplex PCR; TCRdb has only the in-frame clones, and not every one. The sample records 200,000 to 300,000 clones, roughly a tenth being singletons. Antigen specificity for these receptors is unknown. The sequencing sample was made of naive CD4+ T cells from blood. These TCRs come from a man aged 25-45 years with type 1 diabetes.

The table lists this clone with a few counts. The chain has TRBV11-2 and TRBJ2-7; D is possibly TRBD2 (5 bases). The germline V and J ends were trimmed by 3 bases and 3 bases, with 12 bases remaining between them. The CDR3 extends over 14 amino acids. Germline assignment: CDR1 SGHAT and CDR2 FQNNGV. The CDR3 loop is CASSFPGINYEQYF. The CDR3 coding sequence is TGTGCCAGCAGCTTCCCGGGGATAAACTACGAGCAGTACTTC. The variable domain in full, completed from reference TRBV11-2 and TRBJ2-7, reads EAGVAQSPRYKIIEKRQSVAFWCNPISGHATLYWYQQILGQGPKLLIQFQNNGVVDDSQLPKDRFSAERLKGVDSTLKIQPAKLEDSAVYLCASSFPGINYEQYFGPGTRLTVT.

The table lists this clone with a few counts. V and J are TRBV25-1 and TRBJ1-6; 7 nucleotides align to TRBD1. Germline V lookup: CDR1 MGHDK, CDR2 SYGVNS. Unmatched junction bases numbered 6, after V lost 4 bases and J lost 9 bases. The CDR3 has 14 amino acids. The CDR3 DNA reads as TGTGCCAGCAGTGTCGACAGGGAAGGTTCACCCCTCCACTTT. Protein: CASSVDREGSPLHF.

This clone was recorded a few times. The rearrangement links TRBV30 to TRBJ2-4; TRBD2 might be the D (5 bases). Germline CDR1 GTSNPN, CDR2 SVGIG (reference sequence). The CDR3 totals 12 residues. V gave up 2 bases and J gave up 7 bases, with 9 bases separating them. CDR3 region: CAWSSGYNIQYF. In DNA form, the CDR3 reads TGTGCCTGGAGTTCGGGGTATAACATTCAGTACTTC.

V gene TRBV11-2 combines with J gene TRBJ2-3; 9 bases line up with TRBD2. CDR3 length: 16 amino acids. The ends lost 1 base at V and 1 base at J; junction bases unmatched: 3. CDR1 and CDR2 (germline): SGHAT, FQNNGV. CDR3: CASSLVPSGGTDTQYF. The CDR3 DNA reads TGTGCCAGCAGCTTAGTCCCTAGCGGGGGCACAGATACGCAGTATTTT.

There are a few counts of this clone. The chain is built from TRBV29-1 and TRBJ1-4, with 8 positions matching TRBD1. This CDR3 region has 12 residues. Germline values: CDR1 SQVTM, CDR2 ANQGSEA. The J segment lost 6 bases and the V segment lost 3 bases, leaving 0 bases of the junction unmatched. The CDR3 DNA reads TGCAGCGTTGAGGGACAGGATGAAAAACTGTTTTTT. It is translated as CSVEGQDEKLFF.

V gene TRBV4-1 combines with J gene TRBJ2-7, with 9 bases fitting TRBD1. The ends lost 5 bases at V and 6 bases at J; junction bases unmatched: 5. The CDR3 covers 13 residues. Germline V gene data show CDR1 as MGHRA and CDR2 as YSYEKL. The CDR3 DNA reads TGCGCCAGCAGCTTACAGGGGGCAGGCGAGCAGTACTTC. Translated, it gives CASSLQGAGEQYF.

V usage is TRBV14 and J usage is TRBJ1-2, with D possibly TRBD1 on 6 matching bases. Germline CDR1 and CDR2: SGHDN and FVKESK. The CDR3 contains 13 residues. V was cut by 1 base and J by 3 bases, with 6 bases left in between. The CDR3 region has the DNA TGTGCCAGCAGCCAAGGACAGGACTATGGCTACACCTTC. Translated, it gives CASSQGQDYGYTF.

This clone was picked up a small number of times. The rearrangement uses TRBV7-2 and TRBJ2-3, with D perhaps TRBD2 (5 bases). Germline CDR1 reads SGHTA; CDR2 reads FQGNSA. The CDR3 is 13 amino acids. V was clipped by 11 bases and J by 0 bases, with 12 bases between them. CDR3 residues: CAARATSTDTQYF. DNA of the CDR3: TGTGCCGCGAGGGCTACCAGCACAGATACGCAGTATTTT.